Listed here are 9 T cell receptor beta chains from one sample, sequenced in a study of T cell repertoires in cytomegalovirus infection. TCRdb reprocessed the reads via MiXCR and lists one record per CDR3 protein. The data show approximately 140,000 distinct CDR3 sequences, with about 6.1% seen just once and approximately 19% held by the top ten. The sample comprised PBMCs. These receptors were obtained from a human donor in good health (CMV status not recorded). Some clones in this sample may be carry-over from other donors' samples.

This clonotype appeared many times. The chain links TRBV7-8 to TRBJ1-2, with D hard to call. CDR1 and CDR2 from the germline V gene are SGHVS and FQNEAQ. The CDR3 is 15 residues long. Trimming took 0 bases from V and 6 from J, leaving 14 bases between them. The DNA of the CDR3 is TGTGCCAGCAGCTTAGCTACCGCCCCCCGAGATGGCTACACCTTC. This encodes CASSLATAPRDGYTF.

The chain combines TRBV7-6 with TRBJ1-2; a possible D gene is TRBD1 (6 bases). Germline-derived CDR1 and CDR2 are SGHVS and FNYEAQ. The CDR3 has 12 residues. V lost 8 bases, J lost 2 bases, and 9 bases lay in between. The DNA for the CDR3 is TGTGCCAGCGGGGGGCGAAACTATGGCTACACCTTC. Amino acids: CASGGRNYGYTF.

There are many counts of this clonotype. The chain combines TRBV7-2 with TRBJ1-5; D unresolved. The ends were cut back, 5 bases at V and 6 bases at J, with 14 bases in the middle. Germline V gives CDR1 SGHTA, CDR2 FQGNSA. The CDR3 sequence is 14 residues long. The CDR3 sequence is CASSPDPSGQPQHF. For the CDR3, the DNA is TGTGCCAGCAGCCCCGACCCATCGGGTCAGCCCCAGCATTTT.

This clonotype was seen many times. V and J are TRBV7-6 and TRBJ1-1; the D gene is possibly TRBD1 (5 bases). V was clipped by 3 bases and J by 6 bases, with 17 bases between them. Germline V gene data show CDR1 as SGHVS and CDR2 as FNYEAQ. CDR3 size: 15 residues. CDR3 protein: CASSLAQGGGAEAFF. The CDR3, as DNA: TGTGCCAGCAGCTTGGCCCAGGGAGGTGGCGCTGAAGCTTTCTTT.

This clonotype showed up many times. The rearrangement joins TRBV7-2 to TRBJ2-7; 10 bases match TRBD1. V was pared by 4 bases and J by 2 bases, with 5 bases of the junction left unmatched. Germline lookup yields CDR1 SGHTA and CDR2 FQGNSA. The length of the CDR3 is 15 residues. The CDR3 DNA reads as TGTGCCAGCAGCTCCGCCGGGACAGGGGCCTACGAGCAGTACTTC. This translates into CASSSAGTGAYEQYF.

This chain uses TRBV5-1 with TRBJ1-1; D gene unclear. Trimming shortened V by 5 bases and J by 0 bases, and 14 bases separated the two germline ends. The CDR3 consists of 15 residues. CDR1 SGHRS and CDR2 YFSETQ come from the germline V gene. The CDR3 reads CASRAEFAVNTEAFF. CDR3 in DNA: TGCGCCAGCAGGGCCGAGTTTGCCGTGAACACTGAAGCTTTCTTT.

This clonotype occurred many times. The CDR3: CASSLESGTDTEAFF. The DNA for the CDR3 is TGTGCCAGCAGCTTAGAATCGGGGACTGACACTGAAGCTTTCTTT. The chain carries TRBV7-2 and TRBJ1-1, with D possibly matching TRBD1 (5 bases). CDR3 length: 15 residues. Looked up from germline, CDR1 is SGHTA and CDR2 is FQGNSA. The V gene lost 1 base and the J gene lost 3 bases, with 12 bases spanning the gap.

This chain connects TRBV20-1 to TRBJ2-3; TRBD2 aligns across 14 bases. After removal of 7 bases from V and 5 bases from J, the junction contained 2 bases not matched to a gene. The CDR3 loop spans 13 amino acids. The V gene's germline CDR1 is DFQATT and CDR2 SNEGSKA (reference sequence). This CDR3 reads CSVGLAGVDTQYF. In DNA form, the CDR3 reads TGCAGTGTGGGACTAGCGGGGGTAGATACGCAGTATTTT.

The rearrangement joins TRBV19 to TRBJ2-3; D ambiguous. Trimming cost V 6 bases and J 9 bases, with 19 bases left between them. CDR1 and CDR2 (germline): LNHDA, SQIVND (reference sequence). This CDR3 region has 14 residues. DNA for the CDR3: TGTGCCAGTAGCACTCGCATCAGCGTTGAGACGCAGTATTTT. Its translation is CASSTRISVETQYF.